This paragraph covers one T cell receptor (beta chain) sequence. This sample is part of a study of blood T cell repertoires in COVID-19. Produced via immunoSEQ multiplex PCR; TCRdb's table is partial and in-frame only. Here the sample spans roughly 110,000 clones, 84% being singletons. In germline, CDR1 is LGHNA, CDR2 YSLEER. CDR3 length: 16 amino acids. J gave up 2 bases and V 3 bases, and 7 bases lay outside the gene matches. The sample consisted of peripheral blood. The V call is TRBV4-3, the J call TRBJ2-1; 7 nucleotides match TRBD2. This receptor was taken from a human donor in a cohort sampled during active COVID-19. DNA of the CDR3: TGCGCCAGCAGCCAGGGTTCGGGACTACCCTACAATGAGCAGTTCTTC. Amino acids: CASSQGSGLPYNEQFF.